This TCR beta chain came from a study of neurological immune-mediated disorders. The study built unsorted libraries from 2 million PBMCs kept at -80 C. In this sample, this clonotype turned up many times. Synthesis of cDNA used 5'RACE (with 10-nucleotide random UMIs). A single record per CDR3 protein comes from TCRdb applying MiXCR to the 5' RACE reads. The sample holds some 76,000 distinct CDR3 sequences, 2.5% to 4% seen once. This CDR3 has 14 amino acids. Germline V gene lookup returns CDR1 SGHRS and CDR2 YFSETQ. Trimming took 0 bases from V and 2 from J, leaving 9 bases between them. This receptor was obtained from a woman in her forties or fifties with multiple sclerosis. The chain recombines TRBV5-1 with TRBJ2-7, with TRBD2 as a possible D gene (6 bases). The sequencing input was PBMCs. The CDR3 here is CASSLGLVPYEQYF. In nucleotides, the CDR3 is TGCGCCAGCAGCTTGGGACTAGTCCCCTACGAGCAGTACTTC.